Listed below are T cell receptor beta chains from one sample, sequenced in a study of T-cell reconstitution after alpha-beta-depleted transplantation in children. TCRdb processed the PCR reads anew with MiXCR; each CDR3 protein has one entry. The sample contains a few hundred thousand distinct CDR3 sequences, 10% to 15% of which appear only once. Source: PBMCs, mostly from graft donor cells, taken 360 days after TCRalphabeta/CD19-depleted stem cell transplant. These receptors all come from a male patient younger than 18 who had a stem cell transplant for acute myeloid leukemia, so the T cells may come from the graft donor. Each CDR3 is given with its conserved first and last residue. D genes are given only for firm matches. The size entry is marked missing in some rows and otherwise reads once, few, many or a size class.

d_gene: TRBD1
j_gene: TRBJ2-7
v_gene: TRBV7-2
abundance: -
CDR3nt: TGTGCCAGCAGCCCACAAACCGGGACAGGGACCTACGAGCAGTACTTC
CDR3aa: CASSPQTGTGTYEQYF

d_gene: -
j_gene: TRBJ2-1
v_gene: TRBV7-9
abundance: many
CDR3nt: TGTGCCAGCAGTCGCCGGAAGGGCACGGGATACAATGAGCAGTTCTTC
CDR3aa: CASSRRKGTGYNEQFF

d_gene: -
j_gene: TRBJ2-7
v_gene: TRBV20-1
abundance: many
CDR3nt: TGCAGTGCTAGAGATCGAGCCAGGGTAGTCGAGCAGTACTTC
CDR3aa: CSARDRARVVEQYF

d_gene: TRBD1
j_gene: TRBJ2-1
v_gene: TRBV7-2
abundance: few
CDR3nt: TGTGCCAGCAGCTTAGAAGCGCGGGGGACAGGGAAGCAGTTCTTC
CDR3aa: CASSLEARGTGKQFF

d_gene: TRBD1
j_gene: TRBJ2-2
v_gene: TRBV29-1
abundance: few
CDR3nt: TGCAGCGCTGCCTATCGGGACAGGGGGGACACCGGGGAGCTGTTTTTT
CDR3aa: CSAAYRDRGDTGELFF

d_gene: TRBD1
j_gene: TRBJ2-5
v_gene: TRBV18
abundance: -
CDR3nt: TGTGCCAGCTCACCAAGGACAGGGGGCAGGGGGACCCAGTACTTC
CDR3aa: CASSPRTGGRGTQYF

d_gene: -
j_gene: TRBJ2-3
v_gene: TRBV28
abundance: few
CDR3nt: TGTGCCAGCAGTCTGATTAGCTTCACAGATACGCAGTATTTT
CDR3aa: CASSLISFTDTQYF

d_gene: -
j_gene: TRBJ2-4
v_gene: TRBV20-1
abundance: -
CDR3nt: TGCAGTGCTAGTGCAGTGGTCAAAAACATTCAGTACTTC
CDR3aa: CSASAVVKNIQYF

d_gene: -
j_gene: TRBJ1-5
v_gene: TRBV27
abundance: -
CDR3nt: TGTGCCAGCAGCAGATTGGGCAATCAGCCCCAGCATTTT
CDR3aa: CASSRLGNQPQHF

d_gene: TRBD2
j_gene: TRBJ2-1
v_gene: TRBV15
abundance: few
CDR3nt: TGTGCCACCAGCAGAGATACTAGCGGGAATGAGCAGTTCTTC
CDR3aa: CATSRDTSGNEQFF

d_gene: -
j_gene: TRBJ2-5
v_gene: TRBV20-1
abundance: many
CDR3nt: TGCAGTGCTAGAAGGAAAGAGACCCAGTACTTC
CDR3aa: CSARRKETQYF

d_gene: -
j_gene: TRBJ2-4
v_gene: TRBV29-1
abundance: many
CDR3nt: TGCAGCGTTGAAGAAAAAAACATTCAGTACTTC
CDR3aa: CSVEEKNIQYF

d_gene: TRBD1
j_gene: TRBJ1-4
v_gene: TRBV20-1
abundance: -
CDR3nt: TGCAGTGTGGGCAGGGGGCCTGAAAAACTGTTTTTT
CDR3aa: CSVGRGPEKLFF

d_gene: TRBD1
j_gene: TRBJ2-2
v_gene: TRBV30
abundance: -
CDR3nt: TGTGCCTGGAGTTCCCCCCGAGGTTGGGACAGGGTCATCACCGGGGAGCTGTTTTTT
CDR3aa: CAWSSPRGWDRVITGELFF

d_gene: -
j_gene: TRBJ2-2
v_gene: TRBV12-3/TRBV12-4
abundance: few
CDR3nt: TGTGCCAGCAGAAGAGGAGAACCCCGTGAGGACACCGGGGAGCTGTTTTTT
CDR3aa: CASRRGEPREDTGELFF

d_gene: -
j_gene: TRBJ1-2
v_gene: TRBV6-5
abundance: few
CDR3nt: TGTGCCAGCGGTTACTCCTCCTCAGGAGGAGTCCCGTTTGGCTACACCTTC
CDR3aa: CASGYSSSGGVPFGYTF

d_gene: TRBD2
j_gene: TRBJ2-2
v_gene: TRBV6-1
abundance: many
CDR3nt: TGTGCCAGCAGTGATATGGCGGGGGGGCTCGGGGAGCTGTTTTTT
CDR3aa: CASSDMAGGLGELFF

d_gene: -
j_gene: TRBJ2-2
v_gene: TRBV11-3
abundance: few
CDR3nt: TGTGCCAGCAGCCGGACGGCCGGGGAGCTGTTTTTT
CDR3aa: CASSRTAGELFF

d_gene: -
j_gene: TRBJ2-7
v_gene: TRBV7-7
abundance: -
CDR3nt: TGTGCTAGCAGCTTAGGGGTCGGATCATCCTACGAGCAGTACTTC
CDR3aa: CASSLGVGSSYEQYF

d_gene: -
j_gene: TRBJ2-5
v_gene: TRBV7-3
abundance: few
CDR3nt: TGTGCCAGCAGCCCCCGACAGCAAGAGACCCAGTACTTC
CDR3aa: CASSPRQQETQYF

d_gene: -
j_gene: TRBJ2-7
v_gene: TRBV20-1
abundance: -
CDR3nt: TGCAGTGCTAGAGATCGCGGGGGCCGTATAGGCTACGAGCAGTACTTC
CDR3aa: CSARDRGGRIGYEQYF

d_gene: TRBD1
j_gene: TRBJ2-1
v_gene: TRBV27
abundance: -
CDR3nt: TGTGCCAGCAGTTTGGGACAGGCAGGAAATGAGCAGTTCTTC
CDR3aa: CASSLGQAGNEQFF

d_gene: -
j_gene: TRBJ2-5
v_gene: TRBV5-1
abundance: many
CDR3nt: TGCGCCAGCAGACAAATGGAGACCCAGTACTTC
CDR3aa: CASRQMETQYF

d_gene: TRBD1
j_gene: TRBJ1-4
v_gene: TRBV6-1
abundance: many
CDR3nt: TGTGCCAGCGGAGACAGGGGGCGCGTAAAACTGTTTTTT
CDR3aa: CASGDRGRVKLFF

d_gene: -
j_gene: TRBJ1-2
v_gene: TRBV20-1
abundance: many
CDR3nt: TGCAGTGCTAGAGATAGTAAGGGGGACAAGGTATCCCTGGGCTACACCTTC
CDR3aa: CSARDSKGDKVSLGYTF

d_gene: TRBD1
j_gene: TRBJ2-5
v_gene: TRBV28
abundance: -
CDR3nt: TGTGCCAGCAGTTTCCGGGACAGCGAAGAGACCCAGTACTTC
CDR3aa: CASSFRDSEETQYF

d_gene: -
j_gene: TRBJ2-7
v_gene: TRBV18
abundance: -
CDR3nt: TGTGCCAGCTCACCACTTACAGGGAGCTCCTACGAGCAGTACTTC
CDR3aa: CASSPLTGSSYEQYF

d_gene: -
j_gene: TRBJ1-5
v_gene: TRBV11-2
abundance: -
CDR3nt: TGTGCCAGCAGCTTAGATTTAGGTCAGCCCCAGCATTTT
CDR3aa: CASSLDLGQPQHF

d_gene: -
j_gene: TRBJ2-7
v_gene: TRBV7-2
abundance: -
CDR3nt: TGTGCCAGCAGCGGAACTAGTTTCTCCTACGAGCAGTACTTC
CDR3aa: CASSGTSFSYEQYF

d_gene: -
j_gene: TRBJ1-2
v_gene: TRBV4-1
abundance: -
CDR3nt: TGCGCCAGCAGCCAAGATCGGCGATTTGGCTACACCTTC
CDR3aa: CASSQDRRFGYTF

d_gene: -
j_gene: TRBJ2-3
v_gene: TRBV29-1
abundance: -
CDR3nt: TGCAGCACAGATACGCAGTATTTT
CDR3aa: CSTDTQYF

d_gene: TRBD1
j_gene: TRBJ2-1
v_gene: TRBV20-1
abundance: -
CDR3nt: TGCAGTGCCTTTAACGGCGCCGGGACAGGGAACAATGAGCAGTTCTTC
CDR3aa: CSAFNGAGTGNNEQFF

d_gene: TRBD2
j_gene: TRBJ2-7
v_gene: TRBV7-2
abundance: few
CDR3nt: TGTGCCAGCAGCCGGGTAGCGGGAGATTACGAGCAGTACTTC
CDR3aa: CASSRVAGDYEQYF

d_gene: TRBD2
j_gene: TRBJ2-2
v_gene: TRBV7-3
abundance: -
CDR3nt: TGTGCCAGCAGCTTACCCAAACTAGCGGGCGGAGAAGTCGGGGAGCTGTTTTTT
CDR3aa: CASSLPKLAGGEVGELFF

d_gene: -
j_gene: TRBJ2-2
v_gene: TRBV12-5
abundance: -
CDR3nt: TGTGCTAGTGGTTTCTCCGGGACTCTGAACACCGGGGAGCTGTTTTTT
CDR3aa: CASGFSGTLNTGELFF

d_gene: TRBD2
j_gene: TRBJ2-1
v_gene: TRBV3-1
abundance: -
CDR3nt: TGTGCCAGCAGCCAAGAGAGATACGAGCTAGCGGACATGGGAAGGTCCTACAATGAGCAGTTCTTC
CDR3aa: CASSQERYELADMGRSYNEQFF

d_gene: TRBD2
j_gene: TRBJ2-7
v_gene: TRBV10-3
abundance: -
CDR3nt: TGTGCCTCCTCCGGGACTAGCGACTCCTACGAGCAGTACTTC
CDR3aa: CASSGTSDSYEQYF

d_gene: -
j_gene: TRBJ2-1
v_gene: TRBV7-3
abundance: -
CDR3nt: TGTGCCAGCAGTCGTACCGGGACGAAGAATGAGCAGTTCTTC
CDR3aa: CASSRTGTKNEQFF

d_gene: TRBD2
j_gene: TRBJ2-7
v_gene: TRBV19
abundance: -
CDR3nt: TGTGCCAGTAGTATAGCCGGGACTAGCGGGTCCCTCGGGCAGTACTTC
CDR3aa: CASSIAGTSGSLGQYF

d_gene: TRBD1
j_gene: TRBJ2-7
v_gene: TRBV12-5
abundance: few
CDR3nt: TGTGCTAGTGGTTTCTTGCCGTCGGGACAGGGCTCCTACGAGCAGTACTTC
CDR3aa: CASGFLPSGQGSYEQYF

d_gene: -
j_gene: TRBJ1-2
v_gene: TRBV21-1
abundance: -
CDR3nt: TGTGCCAGCAGCAACGAAGATGGTGGCTACACCTTC
CDR3aa: CASSNEDGGYTF

d_gene: -
j_gene: TRBJ2-1
v_gene: TRBV20-1
abundance: few
CDR3nt: TGCAGTGCAGGGTCCCGGGCAACCCCCTACAATGAGCAGTTCTTC
CDR3aa: CSAGSRATPYNEQFF

d_gene: TRBD1
j_gene: TRBJ2-2
v_gene: TRBV10-3
abundance: many
CDR3nt: TGTGCCATCAGTGTTTGGGACAGGGATTCTGCTGGGGAGCTGTTTTTT
CDR3aa: CAISVWDRDSAGELFF

d_gene: TRBD2
j_gene: TRBJ2-2
v_gene: TRBV12-3/TRBV12-4
abundance: many
CDR3nt: TGTGCCATCCCCCCGGGAGGGACCGGGGAGCTGTTTTTT
CDR3aa: CAIPPGGTGELFF